This T cell receptor beta chain was captured in a study of blood T cell repertoires in COVID-19. As processed by the authors: Amplification of reference gene primers was used by the study to estimate nucleated cell counts. Generated by immunoSEQ multiplex PCR, the TCRdb table keeps only in-frame clones and is missing some. D and trimming were read from the DNA, whereas the V and J calls and clone size are those reported in that table. The table shows around 140,000 clones, with less than 90% occurring only once. This clone has just a few counts. V trimming: 5 bases; J trimming: 9 bases; junction bases outside the gene matches: 5. CDR1 and CDR2 (germline): SEHNR, FQNEAQ (reference sequence). The CDR3 spans 12 residues.

The chain has TRBV7-9 and TRBJ1-2, with 8 bases fitting TRBD1. This receptor was identified in a man aged 55 to 70 with acute or convalescent COVID-19. The material sequenced was peripheral blood. CDR3: CASSPDRGSYTF. The CDR3 region has the DNA TGTGCCAGCAGCCCCGACAGGGGTAGCTACACCTTC.